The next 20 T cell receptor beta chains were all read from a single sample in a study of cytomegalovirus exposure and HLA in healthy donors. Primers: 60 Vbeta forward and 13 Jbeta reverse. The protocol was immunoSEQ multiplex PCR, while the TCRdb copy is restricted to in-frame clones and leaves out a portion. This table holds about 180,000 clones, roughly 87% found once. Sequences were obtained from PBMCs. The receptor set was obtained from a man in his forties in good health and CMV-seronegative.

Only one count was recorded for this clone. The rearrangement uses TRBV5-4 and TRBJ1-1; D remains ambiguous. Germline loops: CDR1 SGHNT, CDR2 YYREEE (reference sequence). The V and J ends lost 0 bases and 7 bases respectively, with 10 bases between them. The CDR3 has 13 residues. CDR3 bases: TGTGCCAGCAGCTTGGACCTTAGAAATGAAGCTTTCTTT. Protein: CASSLDLRNEAFF.

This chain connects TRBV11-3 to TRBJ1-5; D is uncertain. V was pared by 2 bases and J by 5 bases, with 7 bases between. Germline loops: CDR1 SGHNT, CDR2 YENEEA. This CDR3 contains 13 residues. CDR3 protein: CASSLNIDQPQHF. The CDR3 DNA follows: TGTGCCAGCAGCTTAAACATTGATCAGCCCCAGCATTTT.

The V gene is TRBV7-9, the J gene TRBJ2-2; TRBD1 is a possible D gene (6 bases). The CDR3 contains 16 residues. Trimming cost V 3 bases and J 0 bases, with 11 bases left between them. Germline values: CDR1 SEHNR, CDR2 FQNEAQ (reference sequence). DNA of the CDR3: TGTGCCAGCAGCTTTTACAGGGCCTCGAACACCGGGGAGCTGTTTTTT. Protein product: CASSFYRASNTGELFF.

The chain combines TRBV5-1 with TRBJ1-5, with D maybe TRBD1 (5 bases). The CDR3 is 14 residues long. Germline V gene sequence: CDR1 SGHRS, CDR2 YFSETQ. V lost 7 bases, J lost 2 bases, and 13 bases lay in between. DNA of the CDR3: TGCGCCAGCCGAGACAGAAGGGGCAATCAGCCCCAGCATTTT. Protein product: CASRDRRGNQPQHF.

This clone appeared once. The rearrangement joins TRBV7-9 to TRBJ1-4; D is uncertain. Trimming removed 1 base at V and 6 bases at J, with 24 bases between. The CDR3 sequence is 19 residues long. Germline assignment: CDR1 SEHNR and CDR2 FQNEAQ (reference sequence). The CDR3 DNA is TGTGCCAGCAGCTTAGGCCCCCCTAAGACGAGGGCAAGAGATGAAAAACTGTTTTTT. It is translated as CASSLGPPKTRARDEKLFF.

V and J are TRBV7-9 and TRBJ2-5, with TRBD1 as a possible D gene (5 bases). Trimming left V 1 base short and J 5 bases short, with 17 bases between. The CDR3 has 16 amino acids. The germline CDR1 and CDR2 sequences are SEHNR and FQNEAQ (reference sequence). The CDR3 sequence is CASSLGQGQVLETQYF. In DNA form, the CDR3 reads TGTGCCAGCAGCTTAGGGCAGGGTCAGGTGTTGGAGACCCAGTACTTC.

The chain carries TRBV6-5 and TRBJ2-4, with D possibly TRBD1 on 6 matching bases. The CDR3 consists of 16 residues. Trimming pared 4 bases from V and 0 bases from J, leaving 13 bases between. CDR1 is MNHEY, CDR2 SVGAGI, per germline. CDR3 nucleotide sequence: TGTGCCAGCAGTTCCGGGACACCGAGAGCCAAAAACATTCAGTACTTC. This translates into CASSSGTPRAKNIQYF.

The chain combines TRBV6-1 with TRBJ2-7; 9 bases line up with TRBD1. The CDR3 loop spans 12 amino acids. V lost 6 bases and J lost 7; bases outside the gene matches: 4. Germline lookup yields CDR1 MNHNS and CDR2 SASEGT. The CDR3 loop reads CASSDRGYEQYF. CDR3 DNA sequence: TGTGCCAGCAGCGACAGGGGGTATGAGCAGTACTTC.

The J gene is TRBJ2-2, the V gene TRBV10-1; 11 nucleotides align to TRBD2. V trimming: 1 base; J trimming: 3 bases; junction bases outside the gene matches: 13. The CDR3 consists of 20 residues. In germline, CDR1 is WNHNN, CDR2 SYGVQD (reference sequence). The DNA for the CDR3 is TGCGCCAGCAGTGAGTTGAATGTGTCTAGCGGGGGGTTGGACACCGGGGAGCTGTTTTTT. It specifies CASSELNVSSGGLDTGELFF.

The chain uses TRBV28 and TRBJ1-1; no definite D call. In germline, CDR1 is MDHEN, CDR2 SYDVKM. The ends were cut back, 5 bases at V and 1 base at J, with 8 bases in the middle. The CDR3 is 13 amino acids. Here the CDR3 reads CASSVPGNTEAFF. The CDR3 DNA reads TGTGCCAGCAGTGTACCGGGGAACACTGAAGCTTTCTTT.

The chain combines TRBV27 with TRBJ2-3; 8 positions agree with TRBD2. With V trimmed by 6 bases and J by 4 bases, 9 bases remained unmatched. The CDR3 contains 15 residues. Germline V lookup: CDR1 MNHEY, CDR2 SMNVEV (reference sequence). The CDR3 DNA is TGTGCCAGCAGGATACGACTAGCGATCGCAGATACGCAGTATTTT. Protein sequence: CASRIRLAIADTQYF.

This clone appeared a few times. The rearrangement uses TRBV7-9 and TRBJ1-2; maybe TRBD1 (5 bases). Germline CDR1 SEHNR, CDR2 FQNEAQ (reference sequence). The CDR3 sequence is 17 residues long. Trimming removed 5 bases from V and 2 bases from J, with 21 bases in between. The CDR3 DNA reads TGTGCCAGCAGCCCAGACGTGGGACTCCCCTTCAACTATGGCTACACCTTC. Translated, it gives CASSPDVGLPFNYGYTF. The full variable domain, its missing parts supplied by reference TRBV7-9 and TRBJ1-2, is DTGVSQNPRHKITKRGQNVTFRCDPISEHNRLYWYRQTLGQGPEFLTYFQNEAQLEKSRLLSDRFSAERPKGSFSTLEIQRTEQGDSAMYLCASSPDVGLPFNYGYTFGSGTRLTVV.

The chain's CDR3 is CASSSTGSGANVLTF. The CDR3 nucleotides read TGTGCCAGCAGCTCGACAGGTTCTGGGGCCAACGTCCTGACTTTC. The V gene is TRBV28, the J gene TRBJ2-6; tentative D call: TRBD1 (6 bases). The CDR3 length is 15 residues. Trimming took 6 bases from V and 1 from J, leaving 10 bases between them. Germline CDR1 is MDHEN and CDR2 is SYDVKM.

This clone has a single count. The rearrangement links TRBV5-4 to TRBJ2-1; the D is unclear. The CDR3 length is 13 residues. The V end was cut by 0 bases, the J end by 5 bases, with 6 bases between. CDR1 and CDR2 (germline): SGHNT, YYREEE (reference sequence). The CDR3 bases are TGTGCCAGCAGCTTGGTCCAGAACAATGAGCAGTTCTTC. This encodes CASSLVQNNEQFF. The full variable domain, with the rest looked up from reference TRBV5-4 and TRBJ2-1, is ETGVTQSPTHLIKTRGQQVTLRCSSQSGHNTVSWYQQALGQGPQFIFQYYREEENGRGNFPPRFSGLQFPNYSSELNVNALELDDSALYLCASSLVQNNEQFFGPGTRLTVL.

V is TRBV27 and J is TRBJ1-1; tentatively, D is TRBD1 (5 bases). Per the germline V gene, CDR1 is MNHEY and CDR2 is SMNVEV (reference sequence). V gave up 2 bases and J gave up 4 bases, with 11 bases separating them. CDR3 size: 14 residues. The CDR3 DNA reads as TGTGCCAGCAGTTTAAAAGGGGCCCTCACTGAAGCTTTCTTT. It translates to CASSLKGALTEAFF.

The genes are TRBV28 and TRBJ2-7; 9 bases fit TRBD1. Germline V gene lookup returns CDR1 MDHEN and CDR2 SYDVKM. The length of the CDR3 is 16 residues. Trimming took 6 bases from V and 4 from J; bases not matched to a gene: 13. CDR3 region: CASSSDTGGARYEQYF. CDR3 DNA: TGTGCCAGCAGCTCGGACACAGGGGGCGCAAGGTACGAGCAGTACTTC. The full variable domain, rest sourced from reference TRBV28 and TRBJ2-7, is DVKVTQSSRYLVKRTGEKVFLECVQDMDHENMFWYRQDPGLGLRLIYFSYDVKMKEKGDIPEGYSVSREKKERFSLILESASTNQTSMYLCASSSDTGGARYEQYFGPGTRLTVT.

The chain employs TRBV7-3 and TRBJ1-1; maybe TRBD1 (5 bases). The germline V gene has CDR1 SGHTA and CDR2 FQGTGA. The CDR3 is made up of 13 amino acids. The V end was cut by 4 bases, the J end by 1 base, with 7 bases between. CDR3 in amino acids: CASSSGGNTEAFF. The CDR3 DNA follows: TGTGCCAGCAGCTCGGGGGGGAACACTGAAGCTTTCTTT.

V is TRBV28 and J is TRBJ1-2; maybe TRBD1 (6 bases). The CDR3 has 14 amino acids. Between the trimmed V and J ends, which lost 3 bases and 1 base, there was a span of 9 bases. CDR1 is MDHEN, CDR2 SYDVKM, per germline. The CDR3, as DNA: TGTGCCAGCAGTTTGGCAGGGGTTAACTATGGCTACACCTTC. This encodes CASSLAGVNYGYTF.

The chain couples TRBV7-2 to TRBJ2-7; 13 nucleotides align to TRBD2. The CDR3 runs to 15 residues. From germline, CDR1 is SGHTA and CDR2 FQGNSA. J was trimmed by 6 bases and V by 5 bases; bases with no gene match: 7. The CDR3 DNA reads TGTGCCAGCAGCATACTAGCGGGAGGGCCCGGCGAGCAGTACTTC. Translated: CASSILAGGPGEQYF.

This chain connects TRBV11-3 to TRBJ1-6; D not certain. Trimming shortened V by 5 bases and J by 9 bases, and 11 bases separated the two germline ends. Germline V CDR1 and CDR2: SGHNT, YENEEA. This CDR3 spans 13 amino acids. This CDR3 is CASSPRGISPLHF. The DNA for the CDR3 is TGTGCCAGCAGCCCCCGAGGCATTTCACCCCTCCACTTT.